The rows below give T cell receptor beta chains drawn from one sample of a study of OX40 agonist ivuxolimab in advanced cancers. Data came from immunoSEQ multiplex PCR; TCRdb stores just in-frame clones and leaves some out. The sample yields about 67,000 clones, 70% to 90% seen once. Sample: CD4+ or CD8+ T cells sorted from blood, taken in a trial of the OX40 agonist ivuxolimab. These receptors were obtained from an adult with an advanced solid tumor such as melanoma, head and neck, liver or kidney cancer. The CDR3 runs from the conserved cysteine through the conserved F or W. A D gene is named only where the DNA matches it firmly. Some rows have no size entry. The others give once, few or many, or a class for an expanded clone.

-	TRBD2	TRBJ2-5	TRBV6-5	CASSRSGRAGETQYF	TGTGCCAGCAGTCGTAGCGGGAGGGCCGGGGAGACCCAGTACTTC
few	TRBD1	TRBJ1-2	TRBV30	CAWSRQGGSGYTF	TGTGCCTGGAGCCGACAGGGGGGCTCTGGCTACACCTTC
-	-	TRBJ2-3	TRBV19	CASRDLGTDTQYF	TGTGCCAGTAGGGACCTGGGGACAGATACGCAGTATTTT
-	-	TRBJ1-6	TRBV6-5	CASRSGLSYNSPLHF	TGTGCCAGCAGGAGCGGCCTCTCCTATAATTCACCCCTCCACTTT
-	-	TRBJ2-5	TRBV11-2	CAGSHGSGETQYF	TGTGCCGGCTCACATGGGAGTGGAGAGACCCAGTACTTC
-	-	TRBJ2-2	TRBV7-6	CASSLQGNTGELFF	TGTGCCAGCAGCCTACAGGGGAACACCGGGGAGCTGTTTTTT
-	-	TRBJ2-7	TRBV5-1	CASSLTKYEQYF	TGCGCCAGCAGCTTGACCAAATACGAGCAGTACTTC
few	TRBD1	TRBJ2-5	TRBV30	CAFTGGYETQYF	TGTGCCTTTACAGGGGGGTACGAGACCCAGTACTTC
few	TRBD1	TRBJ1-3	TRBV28	CASSPPTGGGNTIYF	TGTGCCAGCAGTCCGCCGACAGGGGGAGGAAACACCATATATTTT
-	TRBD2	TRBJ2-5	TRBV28	CASSLYSGDTQETQYF	TGTGCCAGCAGTTTATATAGCGGGGACACCCAAGAGACCCAGTACTTC
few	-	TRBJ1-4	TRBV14	CATSQWTNEKLFF	TGTGCCACCAGCCAATGGACTAATGAAAAACTGTTTTTT
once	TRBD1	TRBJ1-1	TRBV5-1	CASSGSGTGPVGTEAFF	TGCGCCAGCAGCGGCTCCGGGACAGGTCCCGTGGGCACTGAAGCTTTCTTT
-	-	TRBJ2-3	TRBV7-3	CASGGGAPGGTQYF	TGTGCCAGCGGCGGCGGGGCCCCCGGGGGTACGCAGTATTTT
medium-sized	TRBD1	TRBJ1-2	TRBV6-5	CASRRQGGGYGYTF	TGTGCCAGCAGACGACAGGGCGGGGGCTATGGCTACACCTTC
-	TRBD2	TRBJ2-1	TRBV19	CASKAGLAVSSSYNEQFF	TGTGCCAGTAAGGCGGGACTAGCGGTCTCGAGCTCCTACAATGAGCAGTTCTTC
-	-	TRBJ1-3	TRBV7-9	CASSLTLTDGGNTIYF	TGTGCCAGCAGCTTAACCCTAACGGACGGTGGAAACACCATATATTTT
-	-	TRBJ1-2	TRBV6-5	CASSYGQQNGYTF	TGTGCCAGCAGTTATGGACAGCAGAATGGCTACACCTTC
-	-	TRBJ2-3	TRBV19	CASSIRQGKGPDTQYF	TGTGCCAGTAGTATTAGGCAGGGGAAAGGCCCAGATACGCAGTATTTT
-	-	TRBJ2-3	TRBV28	CASSLPGGADTQYF	TGTGCCAGCAGTTTACCCGGGGGAGCAGATACGCAGTATTTT
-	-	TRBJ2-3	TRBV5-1	CASSLGGGSTDTQYF	TGCGCCAGCAGCTTGGGAGGGGGGAGCACAGATACGCAGTATTTT
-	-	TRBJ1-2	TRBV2	CASSELVGPYGYTF	TGTGCCAGCAGTGAATTGGTCGGCCCCTATGGCTACACCTTC
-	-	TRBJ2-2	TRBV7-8	CASSLVPGVAGELFF	TGTGCCAGCAGCTTAGTTCCGGGTGTCGCCGGGGAGCTGTTTTTT